These 23 T cell receptor beta chains were all obtained from the same sample, sequenced in a study of a mutant IDH1 vaccine in newly diagnosed glioma. Time point here: week 23, last vaccination. Doses comprised 300 ug of mutant IDH1 20-mer peptide each, plus topical imiquimod. For these TCRs, the target antigens are not known. Clones were sequenced by immunoSEQ multiplex PCR, and TCRdb holds only the in-frame ones, with some missing. The sample records approximately 60,000 clones, roughly 81% being singletons. Sequenced here: PBMCs, sampled from a glioma patient whose treatment included an IDH1 peptide vaccine. These receptors came from a woman between 40 and 55 years old with glioma. Some clones in this sample may be carry-over from other donors' samples.

The J gene is TRBJ2-5, the V gene TRBV2; D ambiguous. The CDR3 totals 12 residues. Trimming left V 5 bases short and J 5 bases short, with 9 bases between. Germline-derived CDR1 and CDR2 are SNHLY and FYNNEI. The CDR3 region is CASSLSPETQYF. CDR3 nucleotides: TGTGCCAGCAGTCTGAGCCCTGAGACCCAGTACTTC.

V gene TRBV5-1 combines with J gene TRBJ1-1, with 8 positions matching TRBD1. V lost 1 base to trimming and J lost 4 bases; unmatched junction nucleotides: 6. From germline, CDR1 is SGHRS and CDR2 YFSETQ. This CDR3 contains 15 residues. The CDR3 region is CASSLSGGLSTEAFF. In nucleotides, the CDR3 is TGCGCCAGCAGCTTGTCAGGGGGCCTGAGCACTGAAGCTTTCTTT.

Only a few counts were recorded for this clone. The V call is TRBV27, the J call TRBJ1-5, with D uncertain. Germline assignment: CDR1 MNHEY and CDR2 SMNVEV (reference sequence). Trimming took 3 bases from V and 1 from J, leaving 7 bases between them. The CDR3 is made up of 14 amino acids. The CDR3 loop reads CASSFGSSNQPQHF. In nucleotides, the CDR3 is TGTGCCAGCAGTTTCGGCAGCAGCAATCAGCCCCAGCATTTT.

Of note for this clone: Compared with germline, one end of the junction differs, possibly owing to a read error. The chain joins TRBV30 to TRBJ1-1; 8 bases agree with TRBD1. Germline loops: CDR1 GTSNPN, CDR2 SVGIG (reference sequence). There are 15 residues in the CDR3. The CDR3 nucleotides are TGTGCCTGGGCGGGGACAGGATTCATGAACACTGGAGCTTTCTTT. Its translation is CAWAGTGFMNTGAFF.

The rearrangement joins TRBV7-9 to TRBJ1-1; D perhaps matches TRBD1 (6 bases). The CDR3 length is 16 residues. In germline, CDR1 is SEHNR, CDR2 FQNEAQ (reference sequence). V was clipped by 6 bases and J by 2 bases, with 19 bases between them. CDR3 residues: CASSRGGPMGNTEAFF. CDR3 DNA: TGTGCCAGCAGTCGCGGGGGCCCAATGGGAAACACTGAAGCTTTCTTT.

The chain is built from TRBV2 and TRBJ1-4; the D is unclear. The CDR3 runs to 14 residues. Looked up from germline, CDR1 is SNHLY and CDR2 is FYNNEI. Trimming removed 7 bases at V and 4 bases at J, with 13 bases between. The CDR3 sequence is CASISRQLNEKLFF. For the CDR3, the DNA is TGTGCCAGCATATCGAGGCAGCTTAATGAAAAACTGTTTTTT.

This chain connects TRBV9 to TRBJ2-7; D is possibly TRBD1 or TRBD2 (5 bases each). CDR3 length: 16 residues. Germline loops: CDR1 SGDLS, CDR2 YYNGEE. V was trimmed by 0 bases and J by 6 bases, leaving 19 bases between them. CDR3 in amino acids: CASSVEGMSARGEQYF. The CDR3 region has the DNA TGTGCCAGCAGCGTAGAGGGGATGAGCGCCCGGGGCGAGCAGTACTTC.

The chain couples TRBV27 to TRBJ1-4; a possible D gene is TRBD1 (6 bases). There are 13 residues in the CDR3. Trimming took off 3 bases at V and 7 bases at J, with 9 bases between the two ends. Per germline, CDR1 MNHEY and CDR2 SMNVEV (reference sequence). DNA of the CDR3: TGTGCCAGCAGTTTTAACAGGGTTGAAAAACTGTTTTTT. It encodes CASSFNRVEKLFF.

V and J are TRBV27 and TRBJ1-2; D is ambiguous. This CDR3 has 14 residues. Trimming took 5 bases from V and 1 from J, leaving 11 bases between them. Per the germline V gene, CDR1 is MNHEY and CDR2 is SMNVEV (reference sequence). The CDR3 bases are TGTGCCAGCAGTCCGGTCATGGATAACTATGGCTACACCTTC. Translated, it gives CASSPVMDNYGYTF.

This clone came up once. The chain employs TRBV29-1 and TRBJ2-6, with D unclear. The CDR3 loop spans 14 amino acids. Deletions cut 6 bases from V and 0 bases from J, with 9 bases between. Per germline, CDR1 SQVTM and CDR2 ANQGSEA. The CDR3 loop reads CSVAESSGANVLTF. The CDR3 DNA follows: TGCAGCGTAGCAGAGAGCTCTGGGGCCAACGTCCTGACTTTC.

The chain combines TRBV28 with TRBJ1-2, with D possibly TRBD1 on 5 matching bases. V lost 4 bases, J lost 5 bases, and 14 bases lay in between. Germline assignment: CDR1 MDHEN and CDR2 SYDVKM. The length of the CDR3 is 14 residues. The CDR3: CASSSRVLWYGYTF. For the CDR3, the DNA is TGTGCCAGCAGTTCCAGGGTGCTTTGGTATGGCTACACCTTC.

The chain is built from TRBV2 and TRBJ2-1; D unresolved. This CDR3 is built from 11 residues. V was pared by 9 bases and J by 7 bases, with 10 bases between. Germline V gene lookup returns CDR1 SNHLY and CDR2 FYNNEI. The CDR3 protein is CARGLGNEQFF. CDR3 coding DNA: TGTGCCAGGGGCTTGGGGAATGAGCAGTTCTTC. Complete variable domain (other parts from reference TRBV2 and TRBJ2-1): EPEVTQTPSHQVTQMGQEVILRCVPISNHLYFYWYRQILGQKVEFLVSFYNNEISEKSEIFDDQFSVERPDGSNFTLKIRSTKLEDSAMYFCARGLGNEQFFGPGTRLTVL.

This chain joins TRBV15 and TRBJ2-1; possibly TRBD2 for D (7 bases). The V end lost 1 base, the J end lost 2 bases, and 12 bases lay between the germline ends. Looked up from germline, CDR1 is LNHNV and CDR2 is YYDKDF (reference sequence). The CDR3 covers 16 residues. The CDR3 region is CATSRGGGGTYNEQFF. CDR3 DNA sequence: TGTGCCACCAGCAGAGGGGGCGGGGGCACCTACAATGAGCAGTTCTTC.

The V gene is TRBV6-5, the J gene TRBJ1-6; tentative D call: TRBD1 (5 bases). Germline CDR1 is MNHEY and CDR2 is SVGAGI. V gave up 5 bases and J gave up 7 bases, with 9 bases separating them. The CDR3 has 13 residues. CDR3 protein: CASSAPGNSPLHF. The CDR3 bases are TGTGCCAGCAGTGCCCCAGGGAATTCACCCCTCCACTTT.

This clone has a single count. An end of the junction differs from the germline gene, which may be a read error. The rearrangement links TRBV10-2 to TRBJ1-2; 8 bases fit TRBD1. Germline CDR1 WSHSY, CDR2 SAAADI. CDR3 length: 14 amino acids. The CDR3 sequence: CASTEVSTGDGYTF. In DNA form, the CDR3 reads TGCGCCAGCACTGAGGTCTCGACAGGGGATGGCTACACCTTC.

This sequence joins TRBV16 and TRBJ1-1; weak D call: TRBD1 (5 bases). Deletions cut 4 bases from V and 4 bases from J, with 19 bases between. The CDR3 loop spans 16 amino acids. Germline loops: CDR1 KGHSY, CDR2 FQNENV. CDR3 loop: CASSPLPSPGTTEAFF. CDR3 sequence (DNA): TGTGCCAGCAGCCCTCTCCCATCGCCAGGGACCACTGAAGCTTTCTTT.

The DNA of the CDR3 is TGTGCCAGCAGCATTCCTGACAAATTTAACTACGAGCAGTACTTC. Its protein is CASSIPDKFNYEQYF. The rearrangement links TRBV5-4 to TRBJ2-7, with no clear D. V lost 4 bases to trimming and J lost 3 bases, with 17 bases between them. Germline CDR1 SGHNT, CDR2 YYREEE (reference sequence). The CDR3 totals 15 residues.

This chain connects TRBV6-6 to TRBJ1-4; 7 positions match TRBD1. The germline CDR1 and CDR2 sequences are MNHNY and SVGAGI (reference sequence). The CDR3 is 13 residues long. J gave up 6 bases and V 7 bases, and 5 bases lay outside the gene matches. CDR3 DNA sequence: TGTGCCAGCAATGACAGGGTTGATGAAAAACTGTTTTTT. This codes for CASNDRVDEKLFF.

This chain connects TRBV5-1 to TRBJ1-5; D is perhaps TRBD1 (5 bases). Germline values: CDR1 SGHRS, CDR2 YFSETQ. This CDR3 is 13 amino acids long. CDR3 amino acids: CAEGQNSNQPQHF. The CDR3 DNA sequence: TGCGCTGAGGGGCAGAATAGCAATCAGCCCCAGCATTTT.

This sequence joins TRBV5-4 and TRBJ1-2, with D uncertain. Germline CDR1 reads SGHNT; CDR2 reads YYREEE (reference sequence). This CDR3 has 14 amino acids. Trimming left V 0 bases short and J 3 bases short, with 9 bases between. The DNA for the CDR3 is TGTGCCAGCAGCTTGGCCAGAGCGGACTATGGCTACACCTTC. This translates into CASSLARADYGYTF.

V gene TRBV5-4 combines with J gene TRBJ1-4; 7 bases map to TRBD1. CDR1 SGHNT and CDR2 YYREEE come from the germline V gene (reference sequence). The CDR3 length is 15 residues. With 4 bases clipped from V and 5 bases from J, the junction kept 8 bases outside the gene matches. CDR3: CASSTRDSSNEKLFF. The CDR3 nucleotides are TGTGCCAGCAGCACCCGGGACAGCTCGAATGAAAAACTGTTTTTT.

The chain is built from TRBV5-1 and TRBJ2-3, with 14 bases matching TRBD2. With 0 bases clipped from V and 3 bases from J, the junction kept 3 bases outside the gene matches. The CDR3 extends over 17 amino acids. CDR1 and CDR2 from the germline V gene are SGHRS and YFSETQ. The CDR3: CASSLGLAGGLTDTQYF. The CDR3 bases are TGCGCCAGCAGCTTGGGACTAGCGGGGGGGCTTACAGATACGCAGTATTTT.

This clone has a handful of counts. The CDR3 is CASSPSSQGAYEQYF. The CDR3 DNA is TGTGCCAGCTCACCATCGAGCCAGGGGGCGTACGAGCAGTACTTC. The V gene is TRBV18, the J gene TRBJ2-7, with 8 nucleotides matching TRBD1. Trimming cost V 2 bases and J 4 bases; bases outside gene matches: 7. The length of the CDR3 is 15 residues. Germline V lookup: CDR1 KGHSH, CDR2 LQKENI.